The entry below describes one T cell receptor beta chain. This entry belongs to a study of glioma-infiltrating T cells after dendritic cell vaccination. Profiling relied on immunoSEQ multiplex PCR, and the TCRdb table lists in-frame clones only, not all of them. In the table there are 60,000 or so clones, around nine tenths of which are singletons. Time point meaning: after dendritic cell vaccination, including at tumor progression/relapse. Germline trimming cut 4 bases from V and 3 bases from J; bases unmatched to any gene: 7. Germline assignment: CDR1 SGHDT and CDR2 YYEEEE. The CDR3 spans 15 residues.

The source material was blood, sampled after dendritic cell vaccination. The receptor was isolated from a human donor with glioblastoma. The chain employs TRBV5-6 and TRBJ1-3, with TRBD1 matching 7 bases. CDR3 amino acids: CASSPTGFFGNTIYF. The CDR3 DNA reads TGTGCCAGCAGCCCGACAGGGTTTTTTGGAAACACCATATATTTT.